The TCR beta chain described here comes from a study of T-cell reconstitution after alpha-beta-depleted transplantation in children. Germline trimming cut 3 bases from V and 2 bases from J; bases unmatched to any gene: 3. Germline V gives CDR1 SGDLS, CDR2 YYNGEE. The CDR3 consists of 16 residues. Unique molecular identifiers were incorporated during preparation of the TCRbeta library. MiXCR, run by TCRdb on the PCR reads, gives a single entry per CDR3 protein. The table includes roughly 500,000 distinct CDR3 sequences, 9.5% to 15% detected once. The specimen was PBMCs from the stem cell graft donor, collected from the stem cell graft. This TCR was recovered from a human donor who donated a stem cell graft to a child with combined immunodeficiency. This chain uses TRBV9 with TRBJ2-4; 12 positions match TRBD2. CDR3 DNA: TGTGCCAGCAGCGCTCTAGCGGGGGGGACCAAAAACATTCAGTACTTC. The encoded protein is CASSALAGGTKNIQYF.